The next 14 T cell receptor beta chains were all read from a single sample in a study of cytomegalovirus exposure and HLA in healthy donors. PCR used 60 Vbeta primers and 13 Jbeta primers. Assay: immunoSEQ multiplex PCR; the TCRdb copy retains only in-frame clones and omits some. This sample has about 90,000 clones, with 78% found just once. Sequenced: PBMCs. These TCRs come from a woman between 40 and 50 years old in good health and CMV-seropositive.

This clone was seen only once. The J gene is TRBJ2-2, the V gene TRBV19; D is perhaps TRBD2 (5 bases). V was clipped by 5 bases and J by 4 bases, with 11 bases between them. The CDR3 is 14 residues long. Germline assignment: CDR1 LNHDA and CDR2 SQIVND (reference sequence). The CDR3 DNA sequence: TGTGCCAGTAGTGATGTAACTAGCACCGGGGAGCTGTTTTTT. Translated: CASSDVTSTGELFF.

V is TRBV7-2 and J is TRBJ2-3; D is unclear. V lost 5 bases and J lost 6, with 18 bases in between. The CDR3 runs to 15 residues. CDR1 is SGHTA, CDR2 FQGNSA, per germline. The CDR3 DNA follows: TGTGCCAGCAGCCCGAGAGGAGACCTATTTGATACGCAGTATTTT. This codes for CASSPRGDLFDTQYF. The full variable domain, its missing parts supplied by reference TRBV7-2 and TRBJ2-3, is GAGVSQSPSNKVTEKGKDVELRCDPISGHTALYWYRQSLGQGLEFLIYFQGNSAPDKSGLPSDRFSAERTGGSVSTLTIQRTQQEDSAVYLCASSPRGDLFDTQYFGPGTRLTVL.

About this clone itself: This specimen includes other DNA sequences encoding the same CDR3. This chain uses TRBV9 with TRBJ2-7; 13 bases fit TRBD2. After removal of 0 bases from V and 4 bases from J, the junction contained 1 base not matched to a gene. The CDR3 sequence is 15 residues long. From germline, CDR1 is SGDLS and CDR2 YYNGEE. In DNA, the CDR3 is TGTGCCAGCAGCGTAGGACTAGCGGGAGGATACGAGCAGTACTTC. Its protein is CASSVGLAGGYEQYF. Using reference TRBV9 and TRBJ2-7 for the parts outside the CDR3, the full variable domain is DSGVTQTPKHLITATGQRVTLRCSPRSGDLSVYWYQQSLDQGLQFLIQYYNGEERAKGNILERFSAQQFPDLHSELNLSSLELGDSALYFCASSVGLAGGYEQYFGPGTRLTVT.

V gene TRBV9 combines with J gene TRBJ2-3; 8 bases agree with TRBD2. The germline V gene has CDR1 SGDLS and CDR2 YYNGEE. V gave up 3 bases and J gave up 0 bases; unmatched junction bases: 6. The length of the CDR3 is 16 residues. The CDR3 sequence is CASSAQLAESTDTQYF. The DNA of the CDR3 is TGTGCCAGCAGCGCCCAACTAGCGGAGAGCACAGATACGCAGTATTTT.

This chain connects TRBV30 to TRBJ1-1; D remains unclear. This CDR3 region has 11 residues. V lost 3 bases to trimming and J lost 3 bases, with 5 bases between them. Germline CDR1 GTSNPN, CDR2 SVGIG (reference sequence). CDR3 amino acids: CAWSGDTEAFF. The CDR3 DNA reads TGTGCCTGGAGCGGGGACACTGAAGCTTTCTTT. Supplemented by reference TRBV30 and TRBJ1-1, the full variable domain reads SQTIHQWPATLVQPVGSPLSLECTVEGTSNPNLYWYRQAAGRGLQLLFYSVGIGQISSEVPQNLSASRPQDRQFILSSKKLLLSDSGFYLCAWSGDTEAFFGQGTRLTVV.

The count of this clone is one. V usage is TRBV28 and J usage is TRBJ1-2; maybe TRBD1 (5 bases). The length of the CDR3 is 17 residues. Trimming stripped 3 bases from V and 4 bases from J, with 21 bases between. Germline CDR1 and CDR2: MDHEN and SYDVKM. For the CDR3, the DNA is TGTGCCAGCAGTTTCATCGGGACTTTACGGTCGCTCTATGGCTACACCTTC. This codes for CASSFIGTLRSLYGYTF.

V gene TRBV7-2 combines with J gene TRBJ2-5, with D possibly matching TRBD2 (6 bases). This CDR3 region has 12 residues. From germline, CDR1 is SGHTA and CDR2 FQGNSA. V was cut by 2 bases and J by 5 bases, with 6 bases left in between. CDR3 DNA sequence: TGTGCCAGCAGCTTACGGGGGGAGACCCAGTACTTC. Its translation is CASSLRGETQYF.

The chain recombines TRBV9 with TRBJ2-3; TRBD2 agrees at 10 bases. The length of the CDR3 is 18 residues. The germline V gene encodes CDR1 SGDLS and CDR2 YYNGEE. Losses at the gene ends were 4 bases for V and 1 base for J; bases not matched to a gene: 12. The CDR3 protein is CASSQKGLAVGGTDTQYF. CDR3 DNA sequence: TGTGCCAGCAGCCAAAAAGGACTAGCGGTGGGGGGCACAGATACGCAGTATTTT.

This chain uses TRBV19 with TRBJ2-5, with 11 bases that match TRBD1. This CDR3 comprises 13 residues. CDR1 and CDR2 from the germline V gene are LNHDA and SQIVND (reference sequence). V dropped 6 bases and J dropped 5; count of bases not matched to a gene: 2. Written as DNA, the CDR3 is TGTGCCAGTAGCAGGGACAGGGGGGAGACCCAGTACTTC. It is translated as CASSRDRGETQYF. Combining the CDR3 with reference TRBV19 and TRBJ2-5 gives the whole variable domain DGGITQSPKYLFRKEGQNVTLSCEQNLNHDAMYWYRQDPGQGLRLIYYSQIVNDFQKGDIAEGYSVSREKKESFPLTVTSAQKNPTAFYLCASSRDRGETQYFGPGTRLLVL.

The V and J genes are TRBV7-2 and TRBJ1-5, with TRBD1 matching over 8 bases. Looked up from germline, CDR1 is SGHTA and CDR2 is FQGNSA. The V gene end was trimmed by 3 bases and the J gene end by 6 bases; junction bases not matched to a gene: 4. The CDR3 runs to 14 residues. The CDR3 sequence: CASSLEDRAQPQHF. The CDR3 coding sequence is TGTGCCAGCAGCTTGGAGGACAGGGCTCAGCCCCAGCATTTT.

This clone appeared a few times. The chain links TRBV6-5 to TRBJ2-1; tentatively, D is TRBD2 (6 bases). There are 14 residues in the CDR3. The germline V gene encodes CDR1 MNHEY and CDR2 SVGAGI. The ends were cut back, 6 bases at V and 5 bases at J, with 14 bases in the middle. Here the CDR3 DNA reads TGTGCCAGCAGAAGAAGTGGGAGGAACAATGAGCAGTTCTTC. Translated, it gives CASRRSGRNNEQFF.

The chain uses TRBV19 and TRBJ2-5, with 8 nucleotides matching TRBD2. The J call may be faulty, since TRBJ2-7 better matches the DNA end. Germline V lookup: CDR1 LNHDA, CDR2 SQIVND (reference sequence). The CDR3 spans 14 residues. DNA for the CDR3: TGTGCCAGTAATAGGGCGGGAGGAGTATACGAGCAGTACTTC. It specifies CASNRAGGVYEQYF.

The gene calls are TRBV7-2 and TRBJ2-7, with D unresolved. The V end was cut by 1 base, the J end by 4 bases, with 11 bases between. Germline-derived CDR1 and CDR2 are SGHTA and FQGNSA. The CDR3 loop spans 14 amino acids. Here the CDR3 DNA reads TGTGCCAGCAGCTTAGGAGGCGAGAGATACGAGCAGTACTTC. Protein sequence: CASSLGGERYEQYF. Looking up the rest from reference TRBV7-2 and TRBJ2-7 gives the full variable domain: GAGVSQSPSNKVTEKGKDVELRCDPISGHTALYWYRQSLGQGLEFLIYFQGNSAPDKSGLPSDRFSAERTGGSVSTLTIQRTQQEDSAVYLCASSLGGERYEQYFGPGTRLTVT.

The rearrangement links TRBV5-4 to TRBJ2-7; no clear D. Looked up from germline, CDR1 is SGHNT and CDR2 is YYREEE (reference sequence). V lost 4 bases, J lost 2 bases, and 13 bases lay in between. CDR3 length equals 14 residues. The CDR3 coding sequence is TGTGCCAGCAGCCCCGACTCGACCCCCTACGAGCAGTACTTC. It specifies CASSPDSTPYEQYF.